The 6 T cell receptor beta chains in this list originate from one sample, sequenced in a study of blood T cell repertoires in COVID-19. Clones were sequenced by immunoSEQ multiplex PCR, and TCRdb holds only the in-frame ones, with some missing. The sample includes about 240,000 clones, more than 75% of them seen just once. The sequencing sample was made of PBMCs or T cells enriched from blood (not recorded which). The receptors originated from a woman aged 40 to 49 with acute COVID-19.

The chain uses TRBV2 and TRBJ2-3; D is undetermined. Trimming pared 2 bases from V and 0 bases from J, leaving 6 bases between. Germline values: CDR1 SNHLY, CDR2 FYNNEI. CDR3 size: 14 residues. The DNA of the CDR3 is TGTGCCAGCAGTGAATTCCCAAGCACAGATACGCAGTATTTT. Amino acid sequence: CASSEFPSTDTQYF.

The chain is built from TRBV28 and TRBJ2-6; TRBD2 is a possible D gene (6 bases). The CDR3 has 17 residues. V was trimmed by 6 bases and J by 2 bases, leaving 17 bases between them. Germline-derived CDR1 and CDR2 are MDHEN and SYDVKM. In nucleotides, the CDR3 is TGTGCCAGCAGCCTCGGAGGAGGGCCGGCTGGGGCCAACGTCCTGACTTTC. It yields the protein CASSLGGGPAGANVLTF.

The chain joins TRBV18 to TRBJ1-5; a possible D gene is TRBD1 (5 bases). This CDR3 has 16 amino acids. The V and J ends lost 4 bases and 5 bases respectively, with 18 bases between them. Per germline, CDR1 KGHSH and CDR2 LQKENI. The CDR3 loop reads CASSLPPPRGDQPQHF. The CDR3 DNA reads as TGTGCCAGCTCACTTCCCCCCCCTAGGGGCGATCAGCCCCAGCATTTT.

With regard to this clone: Other DNA sequences from this sample encode an identical CDR3 as well. The chain has TRBV7-9 and TRBJ1-2; possibly TRBD1 for D (6 bases). The germline V and J ends were trimmed by 1 base and 8 bases, with 11 bases remaining between them. CDR1 SEHNR and CDR2 FQNEAQ come from the germline V gene (reference sequence). The CDR3 runs 13 residues. CDR3 DNA sequence: TGTGCCAGCAGCTTAGACAGGGTGGGAGGCTACACCTTC. Translating it yields CASSLDRVGGYTF.

The chain couples TRBV20-1 to TRBJ1-2; 7 bases fit TRBD1. CDR1 and CDR2 from the germline V gene are DFQATT and SNEGSKA (reference sequence). The CDR3 is 11 residues long. V trimming: 7 bases; J trimming: 7 bases; junction bases outside the gene matches: 6. This CDR3 is CSVGTGVGYTF. The CDR3 DNA is TGCAGTGTAGGCACAGGGGTTGGCTACACCTTC.

This clone came up once. The CDR3 sequence is CASRAGGPYEQFF. CDR3 nucleotide sequence: TGTGCCTCACGGGCGGGAGGGCCCTATGAGCAGTTCTTC. The chain links TRBV6-5 to TRBJ2-1; TRBD2 matches 9 bases. V was pared by 11 bases and J by 8 bases, with 10 bases of the junction left unmatched. In germline, CDR1 is MNHEY, CDR2 SVGAGI. The CDR3 sequence is 13 residues long.